This T cell receptor beta chain derives from a study of technical replicates of blood from a few donors. Data came from immunoSEQ multiplex PCR; TCRdb stores just in-frame clones and leaves some out. The sample comprises 65,000 to 85,000 clones, about 90% of which are singletons, and approximately 0.4% rests with the top ten. This clone was seen just once. The V end lost 5 bases, the J end lost 1 base, and 15 bases lay between the germline ends. CDR1 is SGHRS, CDR2 YFSETQ, per germline. CDR3 length: 15 residues. The V and J genes are TRBV5-1 and TRBJ1-1; D uncertain. The sample comprised T cells isolated from PBMCs. This TCR was recovered from a human donor in good health. The CDR3 loop is CASSYSPGSNTEAFF. In DNA form, the CDR3 reads TGCGCCAGCAGTTATAGCCCGGGATCGAACACTGAAGCTTTCTTT.